This is a list of T cell receptor beta chains from one sample in a study of blood T cell repertoires in COVID-19. Profiled with immunoSEQ multiplex PCR; TCRdb holds only in-frame clones, not every one. The profile shows around 180,000 clones, about 81% of them singletons. The sample consisted of peripheral blood. These receptor sequences come from a woman older than 75 with COVID-19, enrolled during active disease. Each CDR3 is given with its conserved first and last residue. The order of the fields is CDR3 length, V gene, CDR3 protein.

15 TRBV7-2 CASSPWTSRTDTQYF
16 TRBV11-3 CASSLGAGGPQETQYF
16 TRBV7-3 CASSQHRGGSTGELFF
14 TRBV5-5 CASSTSVNNYGYTF
15 TRBV2 CASRERTSGGAEQFF
14 TRBV19 CASSMHQGSYEQYF
14 TRBV18 CASSRGGMTGELFF
15 TRBV7-9 CASSRTETSNQPQHF
16 TRBV7-6 CASSLESNTRAGELFF
17 TRBV6-1 CASSEARTGDYNQPQHF
14 TRBV7-9 CASSLVSGNTEAFF
16 TRBV7-9 CASSFPGRSVNYGYTF
13 TRBV7-7 CASSLNGRLEQFF
21 TRBV6-7 CASSPIQNRDRGRRRNQPQHF
18 TRBV11-2 CASSSHPRTGRGTGELFF
15 TRBV5-1 CASSLARTGVGEQYF
16 TRBV7-7 CASSLGGEEGNQPQHF
13 TRBV10-3 CAINPEGSYEQYF
17 TRBV5-1 CASSLGGGRAHSDTQYF
14 TRBV5-6 CASRWGGSDYGYTF
13 TRBV10-3 CAIKGENNQPQHF
15 TRBV27 CASKEWGRGTDTQYF